The entry that follows covers one TCR beta chain sequence. This sample was included in a study of synovial regulatory T cells in juvenile arthritis. Repertoires were generated with immunoSEQ multiplex PCR, while TCRdb's copy carries only in-frame clones and drops some. The sample includes about 10,000 clones. This CDR3 comprises 12 residues. A DNA sequence was not provided. CDR1 is MNHNS, CDR2 SASEGT, per germline. Donors were approximately ten juvenile idiopathic arthritis patients with active disease. Sample: Treg cells from blood. Noted subset: remaining (HLA-DR-negative) circulating blood Treg cells. The receptor's source is a donor younger than 30 with juvenile idiopathic arthritis. The chain joins TRBV6-1 to TRBJ1-4. The CDR3 reads CASSEPGPEVFF.